This paragraph covers one T cell receptor (beta chain) sequence. Its antigen remains unidentified. The sample belongs to a study of cytomegalovirus exposure and HLA in healthy donors. Trimming left V 4 bases short and J 1 base short, with 19 bases between. The germline gives CDR1 LGHNA, CDR2 YSLEER. The CDR3 sequence is 17 residues long. With 60 Vbeta and 13 Jbeta primers, the PCR was carried out. Clones were sequenced by immunoSEQ multiplex PCR, and TCRdb holds only the in-frame ones, with some missing. The sample features tens of thousands of clones, with 2% to 2.5% in its top ten. Regarding the study as a whole: A later analysis reportedly found that, within productive TCRs, an Asian-associated ancestry cluster had fewer N-insertions than the mean observed across the roughly 700 donors.

This receptor was identified in a female donor in good health and CMV-seronegative. Sample: PBMCs. V and J are TRBV4-3 and TRBJ1-1; tentative D call: TRBD1 (5 bases). The CDR3 loop reads CASSPGTFSASNTEAFF. In DNA, the CDR3 is TGCGCCAGCAGCCCTGGGACTTTCAGCGCGTCGAACACTGAAGCTTTCTTT.